This T cell receptor beta chain was sequenced for a study of cytomegalovirus exposure and HLA in healthy donors. Study-wide findings and caveats: In a later analysis, TCR association rates varied by HLA locus: DRB1 most, HLA-C fewest. The authors reported that TCR beta sequences could predict HLA-A and HLA-B alleles. These predictions were accurate for most subjects in the first cohort.

Researchers ran the PCR with 60 Vbeta and 13 Jbeta primers. Sequencing was performed with immunoSEQ multiplex PCR; in TCRdb, only in-frame clones are kept and a portion is missing. The repertoire consists of 65,000 to 95,000 clones, with around 78% occurring once and the leading ten covering approximately 6%. As for this clone: Its antigen is currently unknown.

Sequenced material: PBMCs. The clonotype was recovered from a male donor in good health and CMV-seropositive.

In DNA form, the CDR3 reads TGTGCCAGCAGCCGTGCGGGGCTGAACACTGAAGCTTTCTTT. This encodes CASSRAGLNTEAFF. The chain carries TRBV7-3 and TRBJ1-1; possible D gene TRBD1, 5 bases. Trimming took 5 bases from V and 0 from J, leaving 10 bases between them. The CDR3 covers 14 residues. Per germline, CDR1 SGHTA and CDR2 FQGTGA.